A single sample is the source of the 14 T cell receptor beta chains below, sequenced in a study of T-cell reconstitution after alpha-beta-depleted transplantation in children. Researchers prepared the TCRbeta library using unique molecular identifiers, the study reports. TCRdb reprocessed the PCR reads with MiXCR, giving one entry per CDR3 protein. The table has about 410,000 distinct CDR3 sequences, roughly 22% seen once. Sample: PBMCs from the stem cell graft donor, taken from the stem cell graft. The receptors come from a human donor who donated a stem cell graft to a child with acute myeloid leukemia.

This clonotype was recorded at least ten times. This rearrangement joins TRBV4-3 to TRBJ2-1, with D perhaps being TRBD1 or TRBD2 (5 bases each). Germline V gene data show CDR1 as LGHNA and CDR2 as YSLEER. V was trimmed by 0 bases and J by 4 bases, leaving 13 bases between them. The CDR3 runs to 16 residues. The CDR3 region has the DNA TGCGCCAGCAGCCAAGAGTGGGGCACGGGGTACAATGAGCAGTTCTTC. Translated, it gives CASSQEWGTGYNEQFF.

At least ten counts were recorded for this clonotype. V is TRBV27 and J is TRBJ2-1; 7 bases fit TRBD2. Trimming removed 3 bases from V and 10 bases from J; junction bases left unmatched: 3. The CDR3 spans 12 residues. Germline V gene sequence: CDR1 MNHEY, CDR2 SMNVEV (reference sequence). CDR3 region: CASSFPGREQFF. The CDR3 DNA reads as TGTGCCAGCAGTTTCCCCGGGAGGGAGCAGTTCTTC.

The chain recombines TRBV5-5 with TRBJ2-3; TRBD2 matches 8 bases. The germline CDR1 and CDR2 sequences are SGHKS and YYEKEE (reference sequence). J was trimmed by 5 bases and V by 4 bases; bases with no gene match: 6. The length of the CDR3 is 14 residues. CDR3 residues: CASSPPGGVDTQYF. The CDR3 DNA reads TGTGCCAGCAGCCCCCCCGGGGGGGTAGATACGCAGTATTTT.

The chain joins TRBV12-3 or TRBV12-4 to TRBJ1-2; TRBD1 matches 9 bases. The J segment lost 4 bases and the V segment lost 3 bases, leaving 3 bases of the junction unmatched. The CDR3 has 14 residues. The DNA for the CDR3 is TGTGCCAGCAGTTTTGGGACAGGGCTCTATGGCTACACCTTC. Amino acid sequence: CASSFGTGLYGYTF.

The chain uses TRBV10-1 and TRBJ2-3; 7 bases fit TRBD2. The CDR3 spans 15 residues. J lost 3 bases, V lost 3 bases, and 6 bases had no gene match. Germline V gene data show CDR1 as WNHNN and CDR2 as SYGVQD (reference sequence). The CDR3 loop is CASSESRGGTDTQYF. The CDR3 DNA follows: TGCGCCAGCAGTGAATCCCGGGGAGGGACAGATACGCAGTATTTT.

This sequence joins TRBV7-9 and TRBJ2-5; D uncertain. CDR3 length: 12 amino acids. Germline-derived CDR1 and CDR2 are SEHNR and FQNEAQ (reference sequence). V lost 5 bases and J lost 4, with 8 bases in between. CDR3 sequence: CASSANPETQYF. The CDR3 nucleotides are TGTGCCAGCAGCGCCAATCCAGAGACCCAGTACTTC.

This clonotype was seen many times. This chain links TRBV20-1 with TRBJ1-2, with TRBD1 as a possible D gene (5 bases). The ends were cut back, 5 bases at V and 5 bases at J, with 15 bases in the middle. Germline values: CDR1 DFQATT, CDR2 SNEGSKA (reference sequence). The CDR3 length is 13 residues. CDR3 DNA sequence: TGCAGTGCTCCAACACAGGCATCGTATGGCTACACCTTC. Its protein product is CSAPTQASYGYTF.

This CDR3 is CSASIRGPTYNEQFF. The CDR3, as DNA: TGCAGTGCTTCGATCAGGGGGCCCACATACAATGAGCAGTTCTTC. J is TRBJ2-1 and V is TRBV20-1; 8 positions agree with TRBD1. The CDR3 runs to 15 residues. The ends lost 5 bases at V and 4 bases at J; junction bases unmatched: 10. The germline CDR1 and CDR2 sequences are DFQATT and SNEGSKA (reference sequence).

The chain carries TRBV20-1 and TRBJ2-7, with TRBD2 identical over 14 bases. From germline, CDR1 is DFQATT and CDR2 SNEGSKA (reference sequence). This CDR3 spans 17 amino acids. The junction had 11 bases not matched to a gene; V was cut back by 2 bases and J by 5 bases. Written as DNA, the CDR3 is TGCAGTGCTAGAACCGGGACTAGCGGGAGCAGGACCGACGAGCAGTACTTC. As protein: CSARTGTSGSRTDEQYF.

This clonotype showed up just a few times. This sequence joins TRBV24-1 and TRBJ2-3, with TRBD2 matching over 7 bases. This CDR3 is built from 16 residues. Germline values: CDR1 KGHDR, CDR2 SFDVKD. Trimming cost V 2 bases and J 2 bases; bases outside gene matches: 6. CDR3 residues: CATSDYGGRATDTQYF. DNA for the CDR3: TGTGCCACCAGTGATTACGGGGGGAGGGCCACAGATACGCAGTATTTT.

V gene TRBV27 combines with J gene TRBJ2-3, with 10 bases identical to TRBD2. The CDR3 runs 16 residues. Looked up from germline, CDR1 is MNHEY and CDR2 is SMNVEV (reference sequence). V was pared by 5 bases and J by 0 bases, with 5 bases of the junction left unmatched. CDR3 DNA: TGTGCCAGCAGTGTAGGACTAGCGGTTAGCACAGATACGCAGTATTTT. This translates into CASSVGLAVSTDTQYF.

In this sample, this clonotype turned up many times. This chain uses TRBV29-1 with TRBJ2-7, with 12 positions matching TRBD2. Looked up from germline, CDR1 is SQVTM and CDR2 is ANQGSEA. This CDR3 comprises 16 residues. V was clipped by 0 bases and J by 3 bases; unmatched bases: 6. The CDR3 nucleotides are TGCAGCGTTGAAGAGGTTAGGACTAGCGGGATCTACGAGCAGTACTTC. Translation: CSVEEVRTSGIYEQYF.

A few counts support this clonotype. The chain links TRBV12-3 or TRBV12-4 to TRBJ2-1; 14 positions match TRBD2. V shed 6 bases and J 6 bases; nucleotides not matched to a gene: 4. This CDR3 region has 15 residues. This chain's CDR3 is CASREGLAGANEQFF. DNA for the CDR3: TGTGCCAGCAGAGAGGGACTAGCGGGGGCCAATGAGCAGTTCTTC.

The chain carries TRBV20-1 and TRBJ2-1, with TRBD2 as a possible D gene (5 bases). Germline values: CDR1 DFQATT, CDR2 SNEGSKA (reference sequence). V lost 8 bases and J 0 bases, leaving 17 bases between the germline ends. The CDR3 runs to 15 residues. The CDR3 reads CSIAVKAGSYNEQFF. In DNA, the CDR3 is TGCAGTATAGCCGTTAAGGCGGGCTCCTACAATGAGCAGTTCTTC.